The clone carrying this T cell receptor (beta chain) turned up a few times. This sample stems from a study of blood T cell repertoires in COVID-19. Losses at the gene ends were 6 bases for V and 6 bases for J; bases not matched to a gene: 19. Germline lookup yields CDR1 KGHSH and CDR2 LQKENI. This CDR3 comprises 18 residues. Assay: immunoSEQ multiplex PCR; the TCRdb copy retains only in-frame clones and omits some. Of 150,000 to 170,000 clones in the sample, about 80% were seen once. The clonotype comes from a woman in her sixties or seventies with acute or convalescent COVID-19. Sequencing used peripheral blood. V gene TRBV18 combines with J gene TRBJ2-2, with 7 bases matching TRBD1. The CDR3 region is CASSLGTVSYPGSGELFF. The CDR3 DNA is TGTGCCAGCTCGCTTGGGACAGTGAGCTACCCGGGATCCGGGGAGCTGTTTTTT.